There are many counts of the clone carrying this T cell receptor (beta chain). Its antigen is currently unknown. The data derive from a study of early T cells in non-severe SARS-CoV-2 infection. Study-wide results and limits: VDJdb matching, biased toward anti-spike CD8 responses, missed private and CD4 specificities.

In the library, individual cDNA molecules carried attached unique molecular identifiers. TCRdb redid the calling of the 5' RACE reads with MiXCR, one entry per CDR3 protein. The data contain 35,000 to 40,000 distinct CDR3 sequences, about 3.9% of them singletons. Germline V CDR1 and CDR2: ENHRY, SYGVKD. The CDR3 has 16 amino acids. Trimming took off 10 bases at V and 3 bases at J, with 25 bases between the two ends. Sequencing was performed on whole blood. The chain links TRBV10-3 to TRBJ2-7; either TRBD1 or TRBD2 may fit D (5 bases each). This TCR was recovered from an adult who was a healthcare worker with PCR-confirmed SARS-CoV-2 infection or an uninfected control (not recorded which). The CDR3 sequence: CATGRDQPSLGYEQYV. In DNA form, the CDR3 reads TGTGCCACGGGGCGCGACCAACCTTCATTAGGCTACGAGCAGTACGTC.